The source of this TCR beta chain is a study of metastatic and nonmetastatic thyroid tumors. This clone was counted many times. CDR3 size: 17 residues. The trim removed 2 bases at V and 2 bases at J, leaving 10 bases unmatched. Per the germline V gene, CDR1 is SGHRS and CDR2 is YFSETQ. TCRdb re-clonotyped the PCR reads through MiXCR. The sample consists of roughly 40,000 clones, less than 20% of them appearing once. Thyroid surgery was performed in patients who had received no treatment beforehand. The sequenced sample was blood. The sequence was collected from a female donor with papillary thyroid cancer or a benign thyroid nodule (not recorded which). Some clones in this sample may be carry-over from other donors' samples. The rearrangement uses TRBV5-1 and TRBJ2-3, with 8 positions matching TRBD2. The CDR3 DNA sequence: TGCGCCAGCAGCTTAGCCCGGGCGGGGGGTTACACAGATACGCAGTATTTT. It translates to CASSLARAGGYTDTQYF.